This T cell receptor beta chain was sequenced in a study of OX40 agonist ivuxolimab in advanced cancers. Regarding the complete study: The costimulatory receptor OX40 (CD134) was targeted by ivuxolimab, a fully human IgG2 agonistic monoclonal antibody. Intravenous ivuxolimab was administered to patients every 2 weeks at six dose levels: 0.01, 0.1, 0.3, 1.5, 3 and 10 mg/kg. Among the approximately 50 dose-escalation patients, about 19 had hepatocellular carcinoma, 15 melanoma, 9 renal cell carcinoma and 9 head and neck cancer. The dose-escalation cohort was 82.7% male with a mean age of approximately 59 years, ranging from roughly 20 to 80. Patients were allowed to have had prior anti-PD-1, anti-PD-L1 or anti-CTLA-4 therapy, and roughly 40% of the dose-escalation patients had previously received checkpoint inhibitors. Partial responses occurred in three dose-escalation patients, of whom one had hepatocellular carcinoma and two had cutaneous melanoma. Peripheral TCRbeta sequencing aimed to test whether ivuxolimab altered TCR sequence diversity and caused clonal T-cell expansion. The paper describes the monotherapy dose-escalation part (N ≈ 51 patients) of the phase I trial of ivuxolimab.

For sequencing of the TCRbeta CDR3 region, genomic DNA was extracted from the sorted cells. The immunoSEQ Assay was used to sequence the TCRbeta CDR3 regions. The clones in this table, taken by TCRdb from immuneACCESS, are in-frame only. Not every clone is retained; where verified, under half of the shortfall comes from an unresolved V gene, and the cause of the rest is unknown. This sample comprises about 47,000 clones, about 76% of them detected only once. The ten largest clones take up about 7% of the sample. Comments on this clone: Its binding antigen is unknown. No per-base quality is available; no much larger clone lies one base away.

Patients with autoimmune disease history or receiving systemic immunosuppression were excluded from the trial. Peripheral blood for TCR sequencing was drawn from every dose cohort at baseline, at cycle 4 day 1 and at cycle 7 day 1. The samples were taken from a phase I, first-in-human, multicenter, open-label dose-escalation trial of ivuxolimab. Adults with locally advanced or metastatic melanoma, renal cell carcinoma, hepatocellular carcinoma or head and neck squamous cell carcinoma were enrolled in the trial. CD4+ and CD8+ T cells were sorted separately from peripheral blood before TCR sequencing. Broader findings and caveats from the paper: The antigen specificity of the peripheral T cells that underwent clonal expansion was not determined. At doses from 0.1 to 3.0 mg/kg, clonal expansion was seen in both CD4+ and CD8+ blood T cells between baseline and week 6. In the 0.1-3.0 mg/kg groups, partial responders had among the lowest normalized peripheral clonal expansion, particularly in CD8+ T cells. Low levels of normalized T-cell clonal expansion were also seen in some nonresponding patients. After ivuxolimab, more expanded clones were found on average in CD8+ T cells than in CD4+ T cells.

Germline trimming amounts to 3 bases on V and 4 bases on J, with 9 as the count of junction bases outside the gene matches. The germline V gene encodes CDR1 MDHEN and CDR2 SYDVKM. Including the terminal cysteine and phenylalanine, the CDR3 comprises 15 residues. Just CDR3 DNA is preserved here, 45 bases in frame from base 1. Sequences were derived from CD4+ or CD8+ T cells sorted from blood, sampled in a trial of the OX40 agonist ivuxolimab. Recombination connected TRBV28 to TRBJ2-7; the central 7 bases match TRBD2. This TCR was sampled from an adult with an advanced solid tumor such as melanoma, head and neck, liver or kidney cancer. The nucleotide sequence reads as follows: TGTGCCAGCAGTTTCCCGCGGGAGACTAGGTACGAGCAGTACTTC. Its coded protein is CASSFPRETRYEQYF.